In its sample, the clone carrying this TCR beta chain was seen many times. No antigen is known for it. One entry per CDR3 protein, called by TCRdb with MiXCR from the reads. The table has under 30,000 distinct CDR3 sequences, 20% to 25% seen once; the top ten hold approximately 90%. This entry belongs to a study of T cell repertoires in cytomegalovirus infection. Germline lookup yields CDR1 ENHRY and CDR2 SYGVKD. CDR3 length: 15 residues. The V gene lost 0 bases and the J gene lost 4 bases, with 12 bases spanning the gap. The chain recombines TRBV10-3 with TRBJ1-1; D unclear. The input for sequencing was CD8+ T cells from cultured PBMCs, taken from culture after CMV antigen stimulation. This clonotype was obtained from a human donor in good health (CMV status not recorded). Some clones in this sample may be carry-over from other donors' samples. In DNA, the CDR3 is TGTGCCATCAGTGAGTCGTTCCGGACGAGCACTGAAGCTTTCTTT. Translation: CAISESFRTSTEAFF.